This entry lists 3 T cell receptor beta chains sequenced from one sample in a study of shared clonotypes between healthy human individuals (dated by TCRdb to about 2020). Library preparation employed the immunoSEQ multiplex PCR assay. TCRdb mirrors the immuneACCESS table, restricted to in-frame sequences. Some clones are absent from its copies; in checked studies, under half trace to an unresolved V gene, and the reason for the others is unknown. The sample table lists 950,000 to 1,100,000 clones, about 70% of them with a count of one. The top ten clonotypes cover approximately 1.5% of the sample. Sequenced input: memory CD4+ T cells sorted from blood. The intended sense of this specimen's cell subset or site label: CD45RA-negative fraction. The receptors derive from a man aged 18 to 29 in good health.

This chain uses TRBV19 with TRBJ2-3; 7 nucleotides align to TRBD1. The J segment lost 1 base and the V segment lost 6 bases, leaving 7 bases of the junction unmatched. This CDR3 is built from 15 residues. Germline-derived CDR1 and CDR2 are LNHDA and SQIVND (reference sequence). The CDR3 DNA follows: TGTGCCAGTAGCCCACAGGGGATCGGCACAGATACGCAGTATTTT. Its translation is CASSPQGIGTDTQYF.

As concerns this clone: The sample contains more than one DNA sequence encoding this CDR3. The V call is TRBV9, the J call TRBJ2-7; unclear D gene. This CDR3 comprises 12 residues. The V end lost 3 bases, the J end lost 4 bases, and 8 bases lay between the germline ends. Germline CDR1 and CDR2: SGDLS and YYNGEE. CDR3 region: CASSALGYEQYF. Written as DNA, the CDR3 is TGTGCCAGCAGCGCCCTCGGTTACGAGCAGTACTTC. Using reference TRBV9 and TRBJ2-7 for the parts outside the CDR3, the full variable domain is DSGVTQTPKHLITATGQRVTLRCSPRSGDLSVYWYQQSLDQGLQFLIQYYNGEERAKGNILERFSAQQFPDLHSELNLSSLELGDSALYFCASSALGYEQYFGPGTRLTVT.

Here the CDR3 DNA reads TGTGCCACCCCGGGGACCTCCTACGAGCAGTACTTC. Amino acid sequence: CATPGTSYEQYF. V usage is TRBV10-3 and J usage is TRBJ2-7, with D perhaps assigned TRBD1 or TRBD2 (5 bases each). CDR1 and CDR2 from the germline V gene are ENHRY and SYGVKD. V lost 10 bases, J lost 0 bases, and 10 bases lay in between. The CDR3 totals 12 residues.